The source of this TCR beta chain is a study of blood T cell repertoires in COVID-19. Study overall: T cells, B-cell-depleted T cells, or PBMCs supplied cDNA or gDNA.

In the authors' workflow: Nucleated cell number was recorded as an estimate derived from reference gene primer amplification. Generated by immunoSEQ multiplex PCR, the TCRdb table keeps only in-frame clones and is missing some. V and J calls and clone size are copied from that table; D and trimming were computed from the DNA. The sample lists approximately 50,000 clones; just over 90% were seen once. The V gene end was trimmed by 6 bases and the J gene end by 1 base; junction bases not matched to a gene: 6. This CDR3 spans 15 amino acids. In germline, CDR1 is LNHDA, CDR2 SQIVND (reference sequence). The chain recombines TRBV19 with TRBJ1-5; 7 nucleotides align to TRBD1. This TCR was sampled from a man between 65 and 85 years old with acute or convalescent COVID-19. Sequencing used peripheral blood. The CDR3: CASRLDRASNQPQHF. In nucleotides, the CDR3 is TGTGCCAGTAGGTTAGACAGGGCGAGCAATCAGCCCCAGCATTTT. Full variable domain (missing parts from reference TRBV19 and TRBJ1-5): DGGITQSPKYLFRKEGQNVTLSCEQNLNHDAMYWYRQDPGQGLRLIYYSQIVNDFQKGDIAEGYSVSREKKESFPLTVTSAQKNPTAFYLCASRLDRASNQPQHFGDGTRLSIL.